The next 27 T cell receptor beta chains were all read from a single sample in a study of memory CD4+ T cells and cytomegalovirus serostatus. Produced via immunoSEQ multiplex PCR; TCRdb's table is partial and in-frame only. The repertoire holds around 53,000 clones, with 80% to 85% as singletons. Single viable CD3+CD4+CD8-CD45RO+ cells were sorted as the memory CD4+ T cells. Input material: memory CD4+ T cells from blood. The receptors originated from an adult in good health and CMV-seropositive.

The chain employs TRBV11-2 and TRBJ2-2; a weak D match, TRBD2 (7 bases). Germline V CDR1 and CDR2: SGHAT, FQNNGV. The CDR3 runs to 14 residues. The ends were cut back, 6 bases at V and 4 bases at J, with 12 bases in the middle. This CDR3 is CASRAGARTGELFF. The DNA of the CDR3 is TGTGCCAGCAGGGCGGGGGCCCGCACCGGGGAGCTGTTTTTT. Based on the CDR3 plus reference TRBV11-2 and TRBJ2-2, the full variable domain is EAGVAQSPRYKIIEKRQSVAFWCNPISGHATLYWYQQILGQGPKLLIQFQNNGVVDDSQLPKDRFSAERLKGVDSTLKIQPAKLEDSAVYLCASRAGARTGELFFGEGSRLTVL.

This chain connects TRBV11-2 to TRBJ1-1; a weak D match, TRBD1 (6 bases). There are 15 residues in the CDR3. CDR1 and CDR2 (germline): SGHAT, FQNNGV. V was pared by 3 bases and J by 1 base, with 12 bases between. This CDR3 reads CASSFRRDTNTEAFF. The CDR3 DNA follows: TGTGCCAGCAGCTTTCGCCGGGACACGAACACTGAAGCTTTCTTT.

V gene TRBV18 combines with J gene TRBJ1-5; 7 bases are shared with TRBD1. The germline V gene encodes CDR1 KGHSH and CDR2 LQKENI. The CDR3 length is 16 residues. Trimming took 2 bases from V and 2 from J; bases not matched to a gene: 6. CDR3 bases: TGTGCCAGCTCACCAGACAGGGACGGAGGCAATCAGCCCCAGCATTTT. Its protein product is CASSPDRDGGNQPQHF.

The gene calls are TRBV27 and TRBJ1-3, with D hard to call. This CDR3 is built from 13 residues. V lost 3 bases and J lost 14, with 17 bases in between. Per germline, CDR1 MNHEY and CDR2 SMNVEV (reference sequence). The CDR3 nucleotides read TGTGCCAGCAGTTTGAACGGAGCGTTCCCCGTATATTTT. Protein sequence: CASSLNGAFPVYF.

This chain links TRBV7-9 with TRBJ2-6; D is undetermined. Trimming took 2 bases from V and 0 from J, leaving 8 bases between them. The V gene's germline CDR1 is SEHNR and CDR2 FQNEAQ (reference sequence). This CDR3 is 16 amino acids long. The CDR3 DNA reads TGTGCCAGCAGCTTAAGCCTTAGCTCTGGGGCCAACGTCCTGACTTTC. Protein product: CASSLSLSSGANVLTF. Using reference TRBV7-9 and TRBJ2-6 for the parts outside the CDR3, the full variable domain is DTGVSQNPRHKITKRGQNVTFRCDPISEHNRLYWYRQTLGQGPEFLTYFQNEAQLEKSRLLSDRFSAERPKGSFSTLEIQRTEQGDSAMYLCASSLSLSSGANVLTFGAGSRLTVL.

Notes on this clone: The germline gene is not matched at one end of the junction; a read error may be the cause. The V gene is TRBV18, the J gene TRBJ2-1; a weak D match, TRBD2 (6 bases). CDR1 and CDR2 from the germline V gene are KGHSH and LQKENI. The CDR3 runs to 14 residues. Here the CDR3 reads CASSSPTTSNEQFF. The CDR3 DNA is TGTGCCAGCTCATCACCTACGACTAGCAATGAGCAGTTCTTC.

The gene calls are TRBV7-2 and TRBJ2-2, with TRBD2 matching over 8 bases. Losses at the gene ends were 6 bases for V and 6 bases for J; bases not matched to a gene: 9. The CDR3 has 15 amino acids. The germline CDR1 and CDR2 sequences are SGHTA and FQGNSA. The CDR3 region has the DNA TGTGCCAGCAGACCGGGGGGGCGGGTCTCCGGGGAGCTGTTTTTT. Its translation is CASRPGGRVSGELFF. The full variable domain, in which reference TRBV7-2 and TRBJ2-2 provide the parts outside the CDR3, is GAGVSQSPSNKVTEKGKDVELRCDPISGHTALYWYRQSLGQGLEFLIYFQGNSAPDKSGLPSDRFSAERTGGSVSTLTIQRTQQEDSAVYLCASRPGGRVSGELFFGEGSRLTVL.

J is TRBJ1-1 and V is TRBV7-2, with D possibly being TRBD1 (6 bases). Trimming took off 5 bases at V and 0 bases at J, with 10 bases between the two ends. The germline V gene encodes CDR1 SGHTA and CDR2 FQGNSA. The CDR3 is 14 amino acids. CDR3 loop: CASSPYRVNTEAFF. CDR3 nucleotides: TGTGCCAGCAGCCCCTACAGGGTGAACACTGAAGCTTTCTTT.

The chain uses TRBV19 and TRBJ2-2; 10 nucleotides match TRBD1. The germline gives CDR1 LNHDA, CDR2 SQIVND (reference sequence). V shed 6 bases and J 4 bases; nucleotides not matched to a gene: 2. The CDR3 has 14 amino acids. The CDR3 bases are TGTGCCAGTAGGGACAGGGGGTCCACCGGGGAGCTGTTTTTT. Translating gives CASRDRGSTGELFF.

The CDR3 loop is CASSLSGTPNTGELFF. In DNA form, the CDR3 reads TGTGCCAGCAGCCTGTCCGGGACTCCCAACACCGGGGAGCTGTTTTTT. The chain has TRBV5-4 and TRBJ2-2; D is perhaps TRBD2 (6 bases). With 4 bases removed from V and 2 bases from J, the gap between germline ends came to 15 bases. Germline V lookup: CDR1 SGHNT, CDR2 YYREEE (reference sequence). CDR3 size: 16 residues.

The V gene is TRBV9, the J gene TRBJ2-2; D unclear. The germline V and J ends were trimmed by 5 bases and 8 bases, with 13 bases remaining between them. This CDR3 spans 13 amino acids. Germline CDR1 and CDR2: SGDLS and YYNGEE. CDR3 residues: CASRGQSRGELFF. Here the CDR3 DNA reads TGTGCCAGCAGGGGCCAATCGAGAGGGGAGCTGTTTTTT.

The chain has TRBV19 and TRBJ1-1, with 9 nucleotides matching TRBD1. The CDR3 loop spans 18 amino acids. Per germline, CDR1 LNHDA and CDR2 SQIVND (reference sequence). The V and J ends lost 5 bases and 11 bases, in that order; junction bases with no gene match: 24. CDR3 sequence reads: CASSPPPGQGSLRGLAFF. The CDR3 DNA is TGTGCCAGTAGTCCCCCTCCGGGACAGGGAAGTTTGCGTGGCTTGGCTTTCTTT.

The chain joins TRBV7-2 to TRBJ2-3; the D is unclear. The CDR3 has 17 residues. Germline-derived CDR1 and CDR2 are SGHTA and FQGNSA. V dropped 5 bases and J dropped 0 bases, with 18 bases sitting between them. CDR3 protein: CASSLQPSPSSTDTQYF. In DNA form, the CDR3 reads TGTGCCAGCAGCCTCCAACCCTCTCCTTCTAGCACAGATACGCAGTATTTT.

This chain links TRBV19 with TRBJ2-3; TRBD2 agrees at 7 bases. In germline, CDR1 is LNHDA, CDR2 SQIVND (reference sequence). This CDR3 is built from 13 residues. The trim removed 4 bases at V and 10 bases at J, leaving 8 bases unmatched. Written as DNA, the CDR3 is TGTGCCAGTAGTAGGCGAGAGCGGGGCTCGCAGTATTTT. Its protein product is CASSRRERGSQYF.

V usage is TRBV19 and J usage is TRBJ1-2; possibly TRBD1 for D (6 bases). The CDR3 length is 14 residues. Trimming stripped 4 bases from V and 3 bases from J, with 12 bases between. Per the germline V gene, CDR1 is LNHDA and CDR2 is SQIVND (reference sequence). In nucleotides, the CDR3 is TGTGCCAGTAGTAAACAGGGTCGGGACTATGGCTACACCTTC. It encodes CASSKQGRDYGYTF.

The chain joins TRBV5-5 to TRBJ2-1, with 11 bases that match TRBD2. The trim removed 5 bases at V and 5 bases at J, leaving 6 bases unmatched. The CDR3 spans 15 residues. CDR1 is SGHKS, CDR2 YYEKEE, per germline (reference sequence). CDR3 loop: CASSSGTSGNNEQFF. CDR3 in DNA: TGTGCCAGCAGTTCCGGGACTAGCGGAAACAATGAGCAGTTCTTC. Full variable domain (rest looked up from reference TRBV5-5 and TRBJ2-1): DAGVTQSPTHLIKTRGQQVTLRCSPISGHKSVSWYQQVLGQGPQFIFQYYEKEERGRGNFPDRFSARQFPNYSSELNVNALLLGDSALYLCASSSGTSGNNEQFFGPGTRLTVL.

This clone was counted once. The V call is TRBV18, the J call TRBJ2-1; D is ambiguous. V was trimmed by 0 bases and J by 10 bases, leaving 13 bases between them. CDR1 and CDR2 (germline): KGHSH, LQKENI. This CDR3 is built from 14 residues. CDR3 nucleotide sequence: TGTGCCAGCTCACCACCGTCGCTACGGATCGAGCAGTTCTTC. Its translation: CASSPPSLRIEQFF.

The rearrangement links TRBV9 to TRBJ2-7, with TRBD1 identical over 11 bases. This CDR3 comprises 18 residues. The V gene's germline CDR1 is SGDLS and CDR2 YYNGEE. With 3 bases clipped from V and 4 bases from J, the junction kept 15 bases outside the gene matches. The DNA of the CDR3 is TGTGCCAGCAGCGCCGGACAGGGGGCGGGCAGTCGCCATTACGAGCAGTACTTC. It encodes CASSAGQGAGSRHYEQYF.

V gene TRBV28 combines with J gene TRBJ1-2, with D possibly matching TRBD1 (6 bases). The CDR3 contains 17 residues. The V and J ends lost 5 bases and 4 bases respectively, with 23 bases between them. Germline loops: CDR1 MDHEN, CDR2 SYDVKM. This chain's CDR3 is CASSAFVLSRQAYGYTF. In DNA form, the CDR3 reads TGTGCCAGCAGTGCCTTTGTATTATCGCGACAGGCCTATGGCTACACCTTC.

Notes on this clone: One junction end does not reproduce the germline sequence, and a read error may be involved. The chain combines TRBV11-1 with TRBJ1-2; D gene ambiguous. The germline V gene encodes CDR1 SGHAT and CDR2 FQDESV (reference sequence). The length of the CDR3 is 14 residues. The CDR3 coding sequence is TGTGCCAGCAGCTCCGCCGGGCTCGGGAGAACCCACCAGTTC. Protein: CASSSAGLGRTHQF.

The chain links TRBV5-1 to TRBJ2-5; 10 nucleotides align to TRBD2. The CDR3 contains 15 residues. J gave up 4 bases and V 6 bases, and 9 bases lay outside the gene matches. CDR1 and CDR2 from the germline V gene are SGHRS and YFSETQ. In DNA, the CDR3 is TGCGCCAGCACCCCTAGCGGGAGTAATCGAGAGACCCAGTACTTC. Amino acid sequence: CASTPSGSNRETQYF.

This chain links TRBV7-9 with TRBJ2-1, with 14 bases identical to TRBD2. CDR1 is SEHNR, CDR2 FQNEAQ, per germline (reference sequence). V was pared by 8 bases and J by 7 bases, with 1 base of the junction left unmatched. CDR3 size: 13 residues. The chain's CDR3 is CASGTSGRNEQFF. CDR3 DNA sequence: TGTGCCAGCGGGACTAGCGGGAGAAATGAGCAGTTCTTC.

This clone was seen more than once but under ten times. The chain recombines TRBV15 with TRBJ1-5; a weak D match, TRBD1 (5 bases). The CDR3 contains 16 residues. The germline V and J ends were trimmed by 5 bases and 3 bases, with 17 bases remaining between them. Germline V lookup: CDR1 LNHNV, CDR2 YYDKDF (reference sequence). The chain's CDR3 is CATSGRGASNNQPQHF. CDR3 DNA: TGTGCCACCAGCGGCCGCGGGGCCTCCAACAATCAGCCCCAGCATTTT.

CDR3 residues: CAIMDGGPSTDTQYF. In nucleotides, the CDR3 is TGTGCCATAATGGATGGGGGGCCTAGCACAGATACGCAGTATTTT. The chain links TRBV10-3 to TRBJ2-3, with D tentatively TRBD1 or TRBD2 (6 bases each). V lost 9 bases and J 0 bases, leaving 16 bases between the germline ends. Germline V gene lookup returns CDR1 ENHRY and CDR2 SYGVKD. The CDR3 consists of 15 residues.

The chain uses TRBV29-1 and TRBJ2-5; no reliable D call. The CDR3 is made up of 12 amino acids. The V end lost 7 bases, the J end lost 4 bases, and 13 bases lay between the germline ends. Germline CDR1 is SQVTM and CDR2 is ANQGSEA. CDR3: CSALRPSETQYF. CDR3 in DNA: TGCAGCGCCCTGAGGCCATCAGAGACCCAGTACTTC.

This clone was recorded only once. The chain links TRBV6-1 to TRBJ2-7; D is unclear. The CDR3 contains 14 residues. In germline, CDR1 is MNHNS, CDR2 SASEGT. Trimming stripped 5 bases from V and 0 bases from J, with 11 bases between. The CDR3 coding sequence is TGTGCCAGCAGTTCCCAGACCAACTCCTACGAGCAGTACTTC. The encoded protein is CASSSQTNSYEQYF.

This sequence joins TRBV5-1 and TRBJ2-3, with TRBD2 identical over 7 bases. V shed 0 bases and J 3 bases; nucleotides not matched to a gene: 7. The V gene's germline CDR1 is SGHRS and CDR2 YFSETQ. The CDR3 length is 16 residues. The CDR3 loop is CASSLVGGRRTDTQYF. In DNA, the CDR3 is TGCGCCAGCAGCTTGGTGGGCGGGAGAAGGACAGATACGCAGTATTTT.